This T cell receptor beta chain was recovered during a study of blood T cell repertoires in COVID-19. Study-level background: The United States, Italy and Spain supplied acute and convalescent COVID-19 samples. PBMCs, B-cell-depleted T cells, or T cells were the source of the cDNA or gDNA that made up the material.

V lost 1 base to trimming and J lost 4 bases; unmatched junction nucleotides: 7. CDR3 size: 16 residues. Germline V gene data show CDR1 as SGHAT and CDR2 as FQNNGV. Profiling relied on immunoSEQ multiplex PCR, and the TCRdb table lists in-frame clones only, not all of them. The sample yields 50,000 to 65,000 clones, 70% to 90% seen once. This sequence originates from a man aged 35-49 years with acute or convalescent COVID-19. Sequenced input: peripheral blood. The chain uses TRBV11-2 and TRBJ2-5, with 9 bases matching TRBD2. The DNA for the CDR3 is TGTGCCAGCAGCTTAGTATCAGCGGGGGGCCTAGAGACCCAGTACTTC. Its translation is CASSLVSAGGLETQYF.